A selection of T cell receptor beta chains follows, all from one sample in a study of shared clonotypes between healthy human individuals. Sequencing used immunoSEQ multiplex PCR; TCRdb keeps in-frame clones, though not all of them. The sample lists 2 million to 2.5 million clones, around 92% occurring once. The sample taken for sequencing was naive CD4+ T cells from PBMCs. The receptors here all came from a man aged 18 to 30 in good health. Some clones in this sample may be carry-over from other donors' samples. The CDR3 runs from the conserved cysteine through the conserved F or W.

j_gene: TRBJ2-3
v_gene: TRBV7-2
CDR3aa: CASSERESVDTQYF

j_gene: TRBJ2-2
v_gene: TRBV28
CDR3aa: CASSRGGATGELFF

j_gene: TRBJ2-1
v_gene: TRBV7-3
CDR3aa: CASSPPGGLKQFF

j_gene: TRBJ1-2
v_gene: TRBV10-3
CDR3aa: CAISLGTGGFYGYTF

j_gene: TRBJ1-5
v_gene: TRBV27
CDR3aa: CASRALTAVSNQPQHF

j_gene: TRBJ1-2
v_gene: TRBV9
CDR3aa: CASSVDGGTNYGYTF

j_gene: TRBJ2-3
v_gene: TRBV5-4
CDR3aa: CATASTSGSFTDTQYF

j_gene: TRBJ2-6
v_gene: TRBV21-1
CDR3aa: CASSKVRGWPSSGANVLTF

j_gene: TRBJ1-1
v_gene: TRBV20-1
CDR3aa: CSAPNTEAFF

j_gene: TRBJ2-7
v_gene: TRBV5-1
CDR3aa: CASSTQGLAVSAREQYF

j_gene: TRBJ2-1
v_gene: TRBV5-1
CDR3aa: CASSRGYGSYNEQFF

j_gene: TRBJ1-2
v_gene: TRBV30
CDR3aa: CAWTPQGLGGYTF

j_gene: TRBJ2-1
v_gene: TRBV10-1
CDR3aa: CASSGGQGAYNEQFF

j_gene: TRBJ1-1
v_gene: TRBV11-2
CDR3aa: CASSLEWRYTLMNTEAFF

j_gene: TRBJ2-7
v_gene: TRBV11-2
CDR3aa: CASSLEYEQYF

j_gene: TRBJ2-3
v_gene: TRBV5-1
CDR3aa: CASSSGTGGPDTQYF

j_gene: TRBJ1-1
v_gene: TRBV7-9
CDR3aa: CASSLAPGTEAFF

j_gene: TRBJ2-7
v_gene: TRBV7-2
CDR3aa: CASSLSSASVYNEQYF

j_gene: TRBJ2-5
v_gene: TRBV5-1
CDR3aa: CASSVTGSLGETQYF

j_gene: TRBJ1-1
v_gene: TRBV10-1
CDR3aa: CASSESNRAEAFF

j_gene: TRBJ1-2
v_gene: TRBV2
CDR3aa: CASSEVSPGYTF

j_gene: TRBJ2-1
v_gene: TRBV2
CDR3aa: CASSHVTSGSPNEQFF

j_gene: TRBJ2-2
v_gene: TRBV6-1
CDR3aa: CASRESGDRELFF

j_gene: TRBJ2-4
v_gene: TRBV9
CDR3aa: CASSAMGVSENIQYF

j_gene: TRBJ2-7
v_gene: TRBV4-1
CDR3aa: CASSRGQGRYEQYF

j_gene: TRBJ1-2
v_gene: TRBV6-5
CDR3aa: CASSYGGSYGYTF

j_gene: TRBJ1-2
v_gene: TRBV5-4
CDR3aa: CASSLADRVYGYTF

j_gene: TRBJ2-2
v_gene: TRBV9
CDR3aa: CASGPTGQGVYTGELFF

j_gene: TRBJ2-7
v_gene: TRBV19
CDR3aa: CASSIRGQYEQYF

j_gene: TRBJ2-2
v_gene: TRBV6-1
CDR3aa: CASSEALGPSLRELFF

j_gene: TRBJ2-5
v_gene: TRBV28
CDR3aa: CVCGRQETQYF

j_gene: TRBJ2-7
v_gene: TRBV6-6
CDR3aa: CASSSGGRGEQYF

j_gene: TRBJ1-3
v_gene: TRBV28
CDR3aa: CASTWIDRERDTIYF